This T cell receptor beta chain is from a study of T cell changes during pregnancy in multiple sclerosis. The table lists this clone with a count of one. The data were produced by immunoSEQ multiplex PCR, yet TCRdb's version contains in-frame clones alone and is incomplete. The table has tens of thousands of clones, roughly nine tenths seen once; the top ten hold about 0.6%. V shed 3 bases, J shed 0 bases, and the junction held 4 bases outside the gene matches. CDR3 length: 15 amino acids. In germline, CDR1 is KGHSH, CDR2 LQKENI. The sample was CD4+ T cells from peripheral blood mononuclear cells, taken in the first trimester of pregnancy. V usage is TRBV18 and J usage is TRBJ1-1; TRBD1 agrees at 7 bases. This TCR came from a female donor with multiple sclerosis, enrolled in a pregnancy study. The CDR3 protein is CASSPEGAMNTEAFF. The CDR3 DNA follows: TGTGCCAGCTCACCCGAGGGGGCCATGAACACTGAAGCTTTCTTT.